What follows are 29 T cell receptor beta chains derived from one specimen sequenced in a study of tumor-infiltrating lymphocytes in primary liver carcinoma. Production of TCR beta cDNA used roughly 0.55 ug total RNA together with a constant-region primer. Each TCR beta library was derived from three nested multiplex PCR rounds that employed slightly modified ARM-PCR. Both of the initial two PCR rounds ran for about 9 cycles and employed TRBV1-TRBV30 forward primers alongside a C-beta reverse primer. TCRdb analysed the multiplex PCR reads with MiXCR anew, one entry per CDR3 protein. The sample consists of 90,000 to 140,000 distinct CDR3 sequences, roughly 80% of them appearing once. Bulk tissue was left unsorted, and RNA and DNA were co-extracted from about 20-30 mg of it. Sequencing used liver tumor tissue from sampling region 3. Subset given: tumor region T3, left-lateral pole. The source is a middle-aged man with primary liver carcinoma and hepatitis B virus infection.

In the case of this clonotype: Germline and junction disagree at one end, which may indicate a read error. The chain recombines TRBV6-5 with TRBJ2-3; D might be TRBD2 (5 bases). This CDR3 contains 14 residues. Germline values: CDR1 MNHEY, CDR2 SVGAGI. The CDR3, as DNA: TGTGCCAGCAGTTTGGCCGGAGGCATAGATACGCAGTACTTT. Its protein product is CASSLAGGIDTQYF.

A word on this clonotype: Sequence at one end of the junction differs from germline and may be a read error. The CDR3 is CASKPDMNSYNEEFF. In nucleotides, the CDR3 is TGTGCCAGCAAACCCGACATGAACTCCTACAATGAGGAGTTCTTC. The rearrangement joins TRBV11-2 to TRBJ2-1, with D unresolved. CDR1 SGHAT and CDR2 FQNNGV come from the germline V gene. The CDR3 is made up of 15 amino acids.

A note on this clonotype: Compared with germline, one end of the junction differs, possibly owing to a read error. CDR3 protein: CAFRDRQGYTESFF. The CDR3 nucleotides are TGTGCCTTCAGGGACCGGCAGGGGTACACTGAATCTTTCTTT. The gene calls are TRBV10-3 and TRBJ1-1; possible D gene TRBD1, 6 bases. Germline CDR1 reads ENHRY; CDR2 reads SYGVKD. The CDR3 has 14 amino acids.

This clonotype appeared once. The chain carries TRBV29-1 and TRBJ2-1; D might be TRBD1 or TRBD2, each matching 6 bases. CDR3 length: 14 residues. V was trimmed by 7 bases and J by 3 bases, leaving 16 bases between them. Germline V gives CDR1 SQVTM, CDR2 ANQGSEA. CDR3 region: CSGGAQGFYNEQFF. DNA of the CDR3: TGCAGCGGGGGGGCTCAGGGCTTCTACAATGAGCAGTTCTTC.

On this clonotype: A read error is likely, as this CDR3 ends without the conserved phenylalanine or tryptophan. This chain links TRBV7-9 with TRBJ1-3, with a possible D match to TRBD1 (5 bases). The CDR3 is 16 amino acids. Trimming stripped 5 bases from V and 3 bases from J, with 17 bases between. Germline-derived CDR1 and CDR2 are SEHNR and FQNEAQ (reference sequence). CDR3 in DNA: TGTGCCAGCAGCCCACCCTCCAGGGTGAGTGGAAACACCATATATTCT. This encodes CASSPPSRVSGNTIYS.

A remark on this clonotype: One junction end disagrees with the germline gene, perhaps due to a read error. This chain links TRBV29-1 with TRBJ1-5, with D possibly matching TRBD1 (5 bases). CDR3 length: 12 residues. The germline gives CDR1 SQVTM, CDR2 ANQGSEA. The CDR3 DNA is TGTAACGTTGGGGGAGGCAATCAGCCCCAGCATTTT. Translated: CNVGGGNQPQHF.

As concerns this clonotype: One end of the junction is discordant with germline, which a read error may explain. CDR3: CASRVRGASSREIQYF. CDR3 DNA sequence: TGTGCCAGCAGAGTTCGGGGGGCTAGCTCCCGAGAGATCCAGTACTTC. This chain links TRBV6-1 with TRBJ2-5; perhaps TRBD2 as D (7 bases). This CDR3 is 16 amino acids long. Germline V gene data show CDR1 as MNHNS and CDR2 as SASEGT.

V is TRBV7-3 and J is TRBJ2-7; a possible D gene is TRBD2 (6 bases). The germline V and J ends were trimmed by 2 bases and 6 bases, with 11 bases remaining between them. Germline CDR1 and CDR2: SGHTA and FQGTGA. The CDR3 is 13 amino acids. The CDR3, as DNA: TGTGCCAGCAGCTTAGAGTTGGGGGGCGAGCAGTACTTC. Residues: CASSLELGGEQYF.

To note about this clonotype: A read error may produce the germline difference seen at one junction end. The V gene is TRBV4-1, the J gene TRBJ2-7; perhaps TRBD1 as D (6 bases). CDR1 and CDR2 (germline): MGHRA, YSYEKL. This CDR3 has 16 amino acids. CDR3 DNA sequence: TGCGTCAGCAGCCAAGAAATTGGCAGGGGCCCCTACGATCAGTACTTC. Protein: CVSSQEIGRGPYDQYF.

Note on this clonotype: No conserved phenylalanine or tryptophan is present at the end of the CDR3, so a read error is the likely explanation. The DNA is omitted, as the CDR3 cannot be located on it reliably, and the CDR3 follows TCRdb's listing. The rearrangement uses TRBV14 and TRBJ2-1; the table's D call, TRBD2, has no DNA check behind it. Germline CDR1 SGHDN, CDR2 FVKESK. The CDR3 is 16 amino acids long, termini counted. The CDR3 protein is CASSTVAGWVNNEQCI.

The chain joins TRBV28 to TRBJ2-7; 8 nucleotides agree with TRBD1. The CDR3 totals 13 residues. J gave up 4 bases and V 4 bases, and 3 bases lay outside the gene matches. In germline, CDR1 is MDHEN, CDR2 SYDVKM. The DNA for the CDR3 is TGTGCCAGCAGTTCCAGGACAGGGTACGAGCAGTACTTC. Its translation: CASSSRTGYEQYF.

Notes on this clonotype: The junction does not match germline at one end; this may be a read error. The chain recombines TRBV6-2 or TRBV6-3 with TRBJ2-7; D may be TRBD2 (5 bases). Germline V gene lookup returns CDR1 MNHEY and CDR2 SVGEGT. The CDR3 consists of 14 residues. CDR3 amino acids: CASSSLLAHYVQYF. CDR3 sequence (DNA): TGTGCCAGCAGTTCTCTTTTAGCGCACTACGTGCAGTACTTC.

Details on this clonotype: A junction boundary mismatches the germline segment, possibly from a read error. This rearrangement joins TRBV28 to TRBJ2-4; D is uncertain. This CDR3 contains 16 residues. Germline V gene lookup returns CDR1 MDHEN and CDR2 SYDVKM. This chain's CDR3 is CASSTYRPKAKNIQYF. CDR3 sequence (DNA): TGTGCCAGCAGTACATACCGGCCCAAGGCCAAAAACATTCAATACTTC.

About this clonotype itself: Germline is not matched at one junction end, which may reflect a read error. The CDR3 protein is CGSSDTGGARYEQYF. Written as DNA, the CDR3 is TGTGGCAGCAGCGACACAGGGGGCGCCCGCTACGAGCAGTACTTC. The chain couples TRBV5-6 to TRBJ2-7; 9 nucleotides agree with TRBD1. From germline, CDR1 is SGHDT and CDR2 YYEEEE. The CDR3 extends over 15 amino acids.

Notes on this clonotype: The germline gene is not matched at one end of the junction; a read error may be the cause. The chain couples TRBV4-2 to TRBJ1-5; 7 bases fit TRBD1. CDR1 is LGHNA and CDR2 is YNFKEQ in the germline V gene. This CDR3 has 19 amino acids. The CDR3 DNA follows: TGTGTCAGCAGCCAGGGGAGAGGGGGCATCCCGAATAGCAATCAGCCCCAGCATTTT. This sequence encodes CVSSQGRGGIPNSNQPQHF.

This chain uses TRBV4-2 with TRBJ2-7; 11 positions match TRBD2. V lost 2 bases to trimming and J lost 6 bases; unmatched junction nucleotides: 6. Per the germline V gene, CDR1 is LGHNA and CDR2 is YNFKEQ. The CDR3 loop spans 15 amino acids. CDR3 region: CASSQNSGRDSEQYF. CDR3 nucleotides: TGTGCCAGCAGCCAAAATAGCGGGAGGGACAGCGAGCAGTACTTC.

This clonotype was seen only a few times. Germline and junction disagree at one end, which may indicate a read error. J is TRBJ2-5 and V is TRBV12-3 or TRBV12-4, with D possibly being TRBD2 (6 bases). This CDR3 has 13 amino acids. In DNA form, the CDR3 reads TGTGCCGGCAGTTTGGCGGGGATAGAGACCCAGTACTTC. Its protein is CAGSLAGIETQYF.

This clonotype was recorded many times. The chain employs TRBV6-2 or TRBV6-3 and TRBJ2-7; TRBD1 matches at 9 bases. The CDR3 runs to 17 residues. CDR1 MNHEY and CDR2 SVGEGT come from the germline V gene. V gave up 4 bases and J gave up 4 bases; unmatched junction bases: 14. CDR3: CASSSQSPGTGMYEQYF. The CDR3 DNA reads TGTGCCAGCAGTTCCCAATCCCCCGGGACAGGGATGTACGAGCAGTACTTC.

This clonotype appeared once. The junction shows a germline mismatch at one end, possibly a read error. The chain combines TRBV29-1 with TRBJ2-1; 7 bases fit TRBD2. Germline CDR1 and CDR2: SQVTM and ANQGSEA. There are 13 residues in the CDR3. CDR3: CSVGEGVTNEQLF. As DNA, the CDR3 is TGCAGCGTTGGGGAGGGAGTCACCAATGAGCAGCTCTTC.

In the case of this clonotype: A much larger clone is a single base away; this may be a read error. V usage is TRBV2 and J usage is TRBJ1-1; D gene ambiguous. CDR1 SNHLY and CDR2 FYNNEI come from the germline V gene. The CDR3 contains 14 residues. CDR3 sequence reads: CVSRILGGNTEAFF. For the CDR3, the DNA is TGTGTCAGCAGGATACTCGGTGGTAACACTGAAGCTTTCTTT.

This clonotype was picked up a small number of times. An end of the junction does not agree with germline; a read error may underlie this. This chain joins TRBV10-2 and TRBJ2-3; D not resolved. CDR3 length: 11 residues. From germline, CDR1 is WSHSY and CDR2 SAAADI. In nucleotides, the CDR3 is TGCGCCAGTAGTCACACAGATATGCAGTATTTT. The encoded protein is CASSHTDMQYF.

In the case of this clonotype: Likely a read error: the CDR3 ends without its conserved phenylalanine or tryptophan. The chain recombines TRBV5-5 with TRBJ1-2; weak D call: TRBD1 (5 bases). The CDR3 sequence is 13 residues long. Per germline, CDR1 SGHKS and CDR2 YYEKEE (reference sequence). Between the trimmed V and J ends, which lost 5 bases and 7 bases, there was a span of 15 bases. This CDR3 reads CASRVLGPSGYTS. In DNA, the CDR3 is TGTGCCAGCAGGGTGCTGGGACCTTCTGGCTACACCTCC.

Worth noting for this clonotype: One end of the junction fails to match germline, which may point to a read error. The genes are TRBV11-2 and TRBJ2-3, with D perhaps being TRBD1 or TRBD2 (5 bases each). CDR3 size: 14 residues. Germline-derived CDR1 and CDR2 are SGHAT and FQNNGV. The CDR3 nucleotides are TGTTCCAGCGACTTAAACCGACAAGGGGACACGCAGTATTTT. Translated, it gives CSSDLNRQGDTQYF.

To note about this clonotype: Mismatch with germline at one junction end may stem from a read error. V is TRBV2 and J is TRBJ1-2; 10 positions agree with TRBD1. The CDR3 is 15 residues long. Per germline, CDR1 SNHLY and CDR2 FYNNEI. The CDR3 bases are TGTGCCAGCAGCCGGGACAGGGGTTACGGCCCTGGCTACACTTTC. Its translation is CASSRDRGYGPGYTF.

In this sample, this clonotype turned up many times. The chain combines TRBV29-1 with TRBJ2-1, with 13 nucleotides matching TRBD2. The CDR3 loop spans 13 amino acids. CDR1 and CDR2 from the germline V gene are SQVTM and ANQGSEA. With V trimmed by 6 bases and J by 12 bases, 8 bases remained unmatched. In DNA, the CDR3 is TGCAGCGTAGTGGGACTAGCGGGACTAAGGCAGTTCTTC. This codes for CSVVGLAGLRQFF.

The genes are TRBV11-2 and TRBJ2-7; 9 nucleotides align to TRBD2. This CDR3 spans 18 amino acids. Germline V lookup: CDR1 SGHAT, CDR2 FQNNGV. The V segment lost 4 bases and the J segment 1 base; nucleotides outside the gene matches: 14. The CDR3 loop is CASSSEGTSWKASYEQYF. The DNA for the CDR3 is TGTGCCAGCAGCTCTGAAGGGACTAGCTGGAAGGCTTCCTACGAGCAGTACTTC.

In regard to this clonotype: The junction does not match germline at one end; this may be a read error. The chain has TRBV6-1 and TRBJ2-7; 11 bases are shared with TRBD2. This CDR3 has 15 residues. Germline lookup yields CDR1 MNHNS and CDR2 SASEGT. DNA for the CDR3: TGTGTCAGCAGTGCTTCGACTAGCGGGAATTACGAGCAGTACTTC. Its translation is CVSSASTSGNYEQYF.

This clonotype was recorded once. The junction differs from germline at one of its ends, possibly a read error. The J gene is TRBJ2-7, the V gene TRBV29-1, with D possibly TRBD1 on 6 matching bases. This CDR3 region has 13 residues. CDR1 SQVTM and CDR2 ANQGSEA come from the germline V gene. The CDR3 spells CNVEITGFGEQYF. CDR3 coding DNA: TGCAACGTTGAAATTACAGGGTTTGGCGAGCAGTACTTC.

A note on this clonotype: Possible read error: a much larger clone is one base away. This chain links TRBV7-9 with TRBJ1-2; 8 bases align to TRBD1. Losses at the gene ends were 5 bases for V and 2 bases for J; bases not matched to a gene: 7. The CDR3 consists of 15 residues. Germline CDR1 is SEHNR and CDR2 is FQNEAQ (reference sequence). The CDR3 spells CASSDERQGNYGYTF. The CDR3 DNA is TGTGCCAGCAGCGACGAGCGACAGGGGAACTATGGCTACACCTTC.